Listed below are T cell receptor beta chains from one sample, sequenced in a study of cytomegalovirus exposure and HLA in healthy donors. Using immunoSEQ multiplex PCR, the repertoire was profiled, and TCRdb retains in-frame clones only, with some absent. Its listing shows 100,000 to 150,000 clones. What was sequenced was PBMCs. These receptors were obtained from a man aged 18 to 29 in good health and CMV-seronegative. The CDR3 runs from the conserved cysteine through the conserved F or W. Fields, in order: J gene, CDR3 length, D gene, V gene, CDR3 protein, CDR3 DNA. D genes are given only for firm matches.

j_call: TRBJ1-1; cdr3_length: 17; d_call: TRBD1; v_call: TRBV18; cdr3_aa: CASSPGTGRLEYTEAFF; cdr3_nt: TGTGCCAGCTCACCCGGGACAGGGAGGTTGGAGTACACTGAAGCTTTCTTT
j_call: TRBJ1-1; cdr3_length: 17; d_call: TRBD1; v_call: TRBV13; cdr3_aa: CASSPAGQGALGTEAFF; cdr3_nt: TGTGCCAGCAGCCCCGCCGGACAGGGGGCCTTGGGCACTGAAGCTTTCTTT
j_call: TRBJ1-5; cdr3_length: 17; d_call: TRBD1; v_call: TRBV7-9; cdr3_aa: CASSLGSGTGGRQPQHF; cdr3_nt: TGTGCCAGCAGCTTAGGAAGCGGGACAGGGGGACGGCAGCCCCAGCATTTT
j_call: TRBJ2-5; cdr3_length: 14; d_call: TRBD2; v_call: TRBV4-1; cdr3_aa: CASSQGLVEGTQYF; cdr3_nt: TGCGCCAGCAGCCAGGGACTAGTTGAAGGGACCCAGTACTTC
j_call: TRBJ1-1; cdr3_length: 13; d_call: .; v_call: TRBV13; cdr3_aa: CASSLEGGTEAFF; cdr3_nt: TGTGCCAGCAGCTTAGAGGGAGGCACTGAAGCTTTCTTT
j_call: TRBJ2-5; cdr3_length: 15; d_call: .; v_call: TRBV9; cdr3_aa: CASSVGAASLETQYF; cdr3_nt: TGTGCCAGCAGCGTAGGGGCAGCCTCCCTGGAGACCCAGTACTTC
j_call: TRBJ1-1; cdr3_length: 13; d_call: .; v_call: TRBV27; cdr3_aa: CASSSDRWTEAFF; cdr3_nt: TGTGCCAGCAGTTCCGACAGGTGGACTGAAGCTTTCTTT
j_call: TRBJ2-7; cdr3_length: 15; d_call: TRBD2; v_call: TRBV6-1; cdr3_aa: CASSRTSGVIYEQYF; cdr3_nt: TGTGCCAGCAGTAGAACGAGCGGGGTTATTTACGAGCAGTACTTC
j_call: TRBJ1-2; cdr3_length: 11; d_call: .; v_call: TRBV29-1; cdr3_aa: CSVEERWGYTF; cdr3_nt: TGCAGCGTTGAAGAGCGTTGGGGCTACACCTTC
j_call: TRBJ2-3; cdr3_length: 19; d_call: TRBD2; v_call: TRBV28; cdr3_aa: CASSFYGHLGTMPTDTQYF; cdr3_nt: TGTGCCAGCAGTTTTTATGGTCACTTGGGGACTATGCCCACAGATACGCAGTATTTT
j_call: TRBJ1-5; cdr3_length: 16; d_call: .; v_call: TRBV5-5; cdr3_aa: CASSLEQATENQPQHF; cdr3_nt: TGTGCCAGCAGCTTGGAGCAGGCAACTGAGAATCAGCCCCAGCATTTT
j_call: TRBJ2-1; cdr3_length: 15; d_call: TRBD1; v_call: TRBV25-1; cdr3_aa: CASSRAGQGLNEQFF; cdr3_nt: TGTGCCAGCAGTCGTGCAGGACAGGGGCTCAATGAGCAGTTCTTC
j_call: TRBJ1-2; cdr3_length: 13; d_call: .; v_call: TRBV30; cdr3_aa: CAWSVRVSLGYAF; cdr3_nt: TGTGCCTGGAGTGTACGAGTCTCCCTAGGCTACGCCTTC
j_call: TRBJ1-1; cdr3_length: 12; d_call: .; v_call: TRBV10-3; cdr3_aa: CAIRGEGTEAFF; cdr3_nt: TGTGCCATCAGGGGGGAGGGGACTGAAGCTTTCTTT
j_call: TRBJ2-1; cdr3_length: 15; d_call: .; v_call: TRBV6-5; cdr3_aa: CASSPGGLVYNEQFF; cdr3_nt: TGTGCCAGCAGTCCCGGAGGCCTCGTGTACAATGAGCAGTTCTTC
j_call: TRBJ2-7; cdr3_length: 14; d_call: TRBD2; v_call: TRBV5-1; cdr3_aa: CASSLGLALLEQYF; cdr3_nt: TGCGCCAGCAGCTTGGGACTAGCCCTCCTCGAGCAGTACTTC
j_call: TRBJ2-7; cdr3_length: 16; d_call: .; v_call: TRBV25-1; cdr3_aa: CASSEWGAEGSYEQYF; cdr3_nt: TGTGCCAGCAGTGAATGGGGCGCGGAGGGTTCCTACGAGCAGTACTTC
j_call: TRBJ1-2; cdr3_length: 13; d_call: TRBD1; v_call: TRBV19; cdr3_aa: CASSIRQGDGYTF; cdr3_nt: TGTGCCAGTAGTATAAGACAGGGGGATGGCTACACCTTC
j_call: TRBJ1-2; cdr3_length: 14; d_call: .; v_call: TRBV11-2; cdr3_aa: CASSVPGGGYGYTF; cdr3_nt: TGTGCCAGCAGCGTGCCCGGGGGAGGGTATGGCTACACCTTC
j_call: TRBJ2-2; cdr3_length: 15; d_call: .; v_call: TRBV5-4; cdr3_aa: CASTPPGANTGELFF; cdr3_nt: TGTGCCAGCACCCCACCGGGAGCGAACACCGGGGAGCTGTTTTTT
j_call: TRBJ2-5; cdr3_length: 15; d_call: TRBD2; v_call: TRBV5-4; cdr3_aa: CASSPGLAGAETQYF; cdr3_nt: TGTGCCAGCAGCCCCGGACTAGCGGGGGCAGAGACCCAGTACTTC
j_call: TRBJ1-6; cdr3_length: 15; d_call: TRBD1; v_call: TRBV4-1; cdr3_aa: CASSQLGQLISPLHF; cdr3_nt: TGCGCCAGCAGCCAGCTGGGACAGCTAATATCACCCCTCCACTTT
j_call: TRBJ1-5; cdr3_length: 17; d_call: .; v_call: TRBV19; cdr3_aa: CASSVRGLASGNQPQHF; cdr3_nt: TGTGCCAGTAGTGTTCGGGGTTTGGCCTCGGGCAATCAGCCCCAGCATTTT
j_call: TRBJ2-5; cdr3_length: 14; d_call: TRBD2; v_call: TRBV6-1; cdr3_aa: CASRRGTGGETQYF; cdr3_nt: TGTGCCAGCAGGCGGGGGACCGGGGGGGAGACCCAGTACTTC
j_call: TRBJ2-1; cdr3_length: 16; d_call: .; v_call: TRBV4-1; cdr3_aa: CASSQATDYRSGEQFF; cdr3_nt: TGCGCCAGCAGCCAAGCAACAGATTACAGATCCGGTGAGCAGTTCTTC
j_call: TRBJ2-7; cdr3_length: 16; d_call: TRBD1; v_call: TRBV27; cdr3_aa: CASSPLMTGGSYEQYF; cdr3_nt: TGTGCCAGCAGTCCTCTCATGACAGGGGGATCCTACGAGCAGTACTTC
j_call: TRBJ1-6; cdr3_length: 15; d_call: .; v_call: TRBV2; cdr3_aa: CASSEIAWPNSPLHF; cdr3_nt: TGTGCCAGCAGTGAAATAGCGTGGCCAAATTCACCCCTCCACTTT
j_call: TRBJ1-5; cdr3_length: 12; d_call: .; v_call: TRBV7-9; cdr3_aa: CASSYRDQPQHF; cdr3_nt: TGTGCCAGCAGCTATAGAGATCAGCCCCAGCATTTT
j_call: TRBJ2-2; cdr3_length: 13; d_call: .; v_call: TRBV29-1; cdr3_aa: CSVEQGFTGELFF; cdr3_nt: TGCAGCGTTGAGCAGGGATTCACCGGGGAGCTGTTTTTT
j_call: TRBJ2-5; cdr3_length: 15; d_call: TRBD1; v_call: TRBV5-6; cdr3_aa: CASSSPGQAQETQYF; cdr3_nt: TGTGCCAGCAGCTCACCGGGACAGGCCCAAGAGACCCAGTACTTC
j_call: TRBJ2-7; cdr3_length: 13; d_call: .; v_call: TRBV19; cdr3_aa: CASSIQGDNEQYF; cdr3_nt: TGTGCCAGTAGTATCCAGGGCGACAACGAGCAGTACTTC
j_call: TRBJ1-2; cdr3_length: 12; d_call: .; v_call: TRBV5-1; cdr3_aa: CASSSEPYGYTF; cdr3_nt: TGCGCCAGCAGCTCGGAGCCCTATGGCTACACCTTC
j_call: TRBJ1-2; cdr3_length: 13; d_call: .; v_call: TRBV9; cdr3_aa: CASSSGVNYGYTF; cdr3_nt: TGTGCCAGCAGCTCGGGGGTTAACTATGGCTACACCTTC
j_call: TRBJ1-1; cdr3_length: 13; d_call: .; v_call: TRBV30; cdr3_aa: CAWSVSGGTEAFF; cdr3_nt: TGTGCCTGGAGTGTGTCGGGGGGCACTGAAGCTTTCTTT
j_call: TRBJ2-7; cdr3_length: 16; d_call: TRBD2; v_call: TRBV4-1; cdr3_aa: CASSHQLAAISYEQYF; cdr3_nt: TGCGCCAGCAGCCACCAACTAGCGGCTATCTCCTACGAGCAGTACTTC
j_call: TRBJ2-7; cdr3_length: 14; d_call: .; v_call: TRBV18; cdr3_aa: CASSQDRSAYEQYF; cdr3_nt: TGTGCCAGCTCTCAGGACAGAAGCGCCTACGAGCAGTACTTC
j_call: TRBJ2-7; cdr3_length: 15; d_call: TRBD2; v_call: TRBV30; cdr3_aa: CAWRVRTSGSYEQYF; cdr3_nt: TGTGCCTGGAGAGTGCGCACTAGCGGGTCCTACGAGCAGTACTTC
j_call: TRBJ2-7; cdr3_length: 17; d_call: TRBD2; v_call: TRBV2; cdr3_aa: CASRYDLAGGAAYEQYF; cdr3_nt: TGTGCCAGCAGGTACGATCTAGCGGGAGGAGCTGCCTACGAGCAGTACTTC
j_call: TRBJ2-6; cdr3_length: 16; d_call: .; v_call: TRBV6-4; cdr3_aa: CASSDSGGSGANVLTF; cdr3_nt: TGTGCCAGCAGTGACTCAGGGGGCTCTGGGGCCAACGTCCTGACTTTC